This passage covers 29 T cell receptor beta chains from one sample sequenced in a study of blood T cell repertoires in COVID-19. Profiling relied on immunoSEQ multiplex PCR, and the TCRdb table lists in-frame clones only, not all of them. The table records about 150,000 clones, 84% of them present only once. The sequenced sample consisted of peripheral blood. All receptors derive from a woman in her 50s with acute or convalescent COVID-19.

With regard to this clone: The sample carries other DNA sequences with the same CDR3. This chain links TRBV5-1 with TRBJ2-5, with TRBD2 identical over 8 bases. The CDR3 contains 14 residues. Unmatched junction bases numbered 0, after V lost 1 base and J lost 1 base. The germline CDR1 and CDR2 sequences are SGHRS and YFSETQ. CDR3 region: CASSLTSGQETQYF. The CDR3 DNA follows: TGCGCCAGCAGCTTGACTAGCGGCCAAGAGACCCAGTACTTC.

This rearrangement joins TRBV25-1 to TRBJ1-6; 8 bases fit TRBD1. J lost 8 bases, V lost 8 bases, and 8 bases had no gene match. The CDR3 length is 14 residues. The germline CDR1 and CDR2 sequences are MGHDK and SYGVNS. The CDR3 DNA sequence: TGTGCCAGCCGTCAGACAGGGGCAGATTCACCCCTCCACTTT. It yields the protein CASRQTGADSPLHF.

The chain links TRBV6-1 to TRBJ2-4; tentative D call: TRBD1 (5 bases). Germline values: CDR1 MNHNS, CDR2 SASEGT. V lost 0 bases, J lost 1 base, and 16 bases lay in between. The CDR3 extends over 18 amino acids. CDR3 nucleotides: TGTGCCAGCAGTGAAGCGCTCGGAGACAGTGGCGCCAAAAACATTCAGTACTTC. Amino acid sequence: CASSEALGDSGAKNIQYF.

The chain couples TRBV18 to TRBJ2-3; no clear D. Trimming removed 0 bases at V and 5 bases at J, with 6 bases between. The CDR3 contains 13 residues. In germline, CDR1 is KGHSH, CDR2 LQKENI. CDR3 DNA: TGTGCCAGCTCACCACCGGAGATAGATACGCAGTATTTT. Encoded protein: CASSPPEIDTQYF. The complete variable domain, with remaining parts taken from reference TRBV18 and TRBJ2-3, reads NAGVMQNPRHLVRRRGQEARLRCSPMKGHSHVYWYRQLPEEGLKFMVYLQKENIIDESGMPKERFSAEFPKEGPSILRIQQVVRGDSAAYFCASSPPEIDTQYFGPGTRLTVL.

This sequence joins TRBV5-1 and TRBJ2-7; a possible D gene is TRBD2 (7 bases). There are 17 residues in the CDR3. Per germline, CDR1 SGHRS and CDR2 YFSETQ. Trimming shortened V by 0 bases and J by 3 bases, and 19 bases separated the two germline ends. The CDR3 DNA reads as TGCGCCAGCAGCTTGGCGGCGGGGGCGCGGGTAGGCTACGAGCAGTACTTC. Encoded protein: CASSLAAGARVGYEQYF.

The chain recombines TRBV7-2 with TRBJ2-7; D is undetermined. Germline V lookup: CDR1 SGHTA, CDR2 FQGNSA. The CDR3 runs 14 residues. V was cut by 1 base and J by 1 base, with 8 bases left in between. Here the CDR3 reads CASSLGHSSYEQYF. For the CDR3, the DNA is TGTGCCAGCAGCTTAGGTCACAGTTCCTACGAGCAGTACTTC.

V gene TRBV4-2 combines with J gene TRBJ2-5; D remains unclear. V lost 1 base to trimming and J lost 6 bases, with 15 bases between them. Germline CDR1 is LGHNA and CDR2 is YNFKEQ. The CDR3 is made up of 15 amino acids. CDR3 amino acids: CASSQGMIGVKTQYF. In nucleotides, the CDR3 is TGTGCCAGCAGCCAAGGAATGATCGGTGTCAAGACCCAGTACTTC.

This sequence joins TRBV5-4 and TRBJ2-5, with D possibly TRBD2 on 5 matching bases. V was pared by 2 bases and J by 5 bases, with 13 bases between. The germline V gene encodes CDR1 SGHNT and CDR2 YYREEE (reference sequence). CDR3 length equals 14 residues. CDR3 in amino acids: CASSFEGPQETQYF. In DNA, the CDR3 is TGTGCCAGCAGCTTTGAGGGCCCTCAGGAGACCCAGTACTTC.

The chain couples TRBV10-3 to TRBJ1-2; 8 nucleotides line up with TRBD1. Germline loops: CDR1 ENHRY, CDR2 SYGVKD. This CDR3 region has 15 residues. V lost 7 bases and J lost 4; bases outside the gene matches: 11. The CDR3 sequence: CAIKISTGESYGYTF. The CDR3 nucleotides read TGTGCCATCAAGATCTCGACAGGGGAATCCTATGGCTACACCTTC.

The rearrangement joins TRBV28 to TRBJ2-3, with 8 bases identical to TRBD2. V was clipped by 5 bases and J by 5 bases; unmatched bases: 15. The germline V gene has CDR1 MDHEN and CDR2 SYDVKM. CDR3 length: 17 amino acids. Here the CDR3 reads CASSKERELWGGDTQYF. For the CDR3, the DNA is TGTGCCAGCAGTAAGGAGCGGGAGCTGTGGGGGGGAGATACGCAGTATTTT.

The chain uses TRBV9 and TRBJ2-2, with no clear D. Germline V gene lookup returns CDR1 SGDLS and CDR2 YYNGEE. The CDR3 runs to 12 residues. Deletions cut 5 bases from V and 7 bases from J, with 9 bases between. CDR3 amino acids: CASRRPGGELFF. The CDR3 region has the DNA TGTGCCAGCAGGAGGCCGGGCGGGGAGCTGTTTTTT.

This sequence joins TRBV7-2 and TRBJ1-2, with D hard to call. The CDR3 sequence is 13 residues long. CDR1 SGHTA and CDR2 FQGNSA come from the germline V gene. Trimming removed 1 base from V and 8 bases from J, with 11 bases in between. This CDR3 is CASSLGDQRGYTF. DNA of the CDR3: TGTGCCAGCAGCTTAGGAGACCAGAGGGGCTACACCTTC.

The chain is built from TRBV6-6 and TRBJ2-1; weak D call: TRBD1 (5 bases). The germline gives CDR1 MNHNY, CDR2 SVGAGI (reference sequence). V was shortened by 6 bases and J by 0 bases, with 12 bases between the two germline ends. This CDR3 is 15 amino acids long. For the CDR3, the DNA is TGTGCCAGCAGGACAGACGGAATCTCCTACAATGAGCAGTTCTTC. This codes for CASRTDGISYNEQFF.

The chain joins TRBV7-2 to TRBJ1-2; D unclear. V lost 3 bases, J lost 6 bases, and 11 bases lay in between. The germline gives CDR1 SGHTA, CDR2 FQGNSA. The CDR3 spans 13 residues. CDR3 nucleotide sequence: TGTGCCAGCAGCTTCTGGGGAGGCCATGGCTACACCTTC. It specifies CASSFWGGHGYTF. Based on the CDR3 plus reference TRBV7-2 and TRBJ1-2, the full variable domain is GAGVSQSPSNKVTEKGKDVELRCDPISGHTALYWYRQSLGQGLEFLIYFQGNSAPDKSGLPSDRFSAERTGGSVSTLTIQRTQQEDSAVYLCASSFWGGHGYTFGSGTRLTVV.

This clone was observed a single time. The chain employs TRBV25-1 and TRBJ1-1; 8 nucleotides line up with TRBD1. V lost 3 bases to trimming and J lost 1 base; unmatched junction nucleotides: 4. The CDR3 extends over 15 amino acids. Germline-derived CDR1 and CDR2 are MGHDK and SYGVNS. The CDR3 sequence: CASSDPGTGNTEAFF. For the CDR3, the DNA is TGTGCCAGCAGTGATCCCGGGACAGGGAACACTGAAGCTTTCTTT.

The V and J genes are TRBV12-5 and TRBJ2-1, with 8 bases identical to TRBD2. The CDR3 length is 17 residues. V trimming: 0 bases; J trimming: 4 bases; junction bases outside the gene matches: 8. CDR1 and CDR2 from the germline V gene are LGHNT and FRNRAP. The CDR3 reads CASGLVEAGEPYNEQFF. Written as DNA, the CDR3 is TGTGCTAGTGGTTTGGTTGAAGCGGGAGAGCCGTACAATGAGCAGTTCTTC.

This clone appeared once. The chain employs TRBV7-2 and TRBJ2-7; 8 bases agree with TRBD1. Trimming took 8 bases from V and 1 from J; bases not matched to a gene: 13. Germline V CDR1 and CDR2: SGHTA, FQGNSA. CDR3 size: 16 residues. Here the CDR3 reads CASRPTQGAPSYEQYF. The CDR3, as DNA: TGTGCCAGCCGGCCAACGCAGGGGGCTCCTTCCTACGAGCAGTACTTC. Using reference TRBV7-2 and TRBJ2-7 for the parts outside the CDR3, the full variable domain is GAGVSQSPSNKVTEKGKDVELRCDPISGHTALYWYRQSLGQGLEFLIYFQGNSAPDKSGLPSDRFSAERTGGSVSTLTIQRTQQEDSAVYLCASRPTQGAPSYEQYFGPGTRLTVT.

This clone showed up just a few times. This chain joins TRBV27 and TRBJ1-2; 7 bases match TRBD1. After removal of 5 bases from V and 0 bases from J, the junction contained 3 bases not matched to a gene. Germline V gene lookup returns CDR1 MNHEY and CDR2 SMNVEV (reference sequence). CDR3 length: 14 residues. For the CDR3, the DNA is TGTGCCAGCAGTGGCGGGACAGCTAACTATGGCTACACCTTC. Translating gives CASSGGTANYGYTF.

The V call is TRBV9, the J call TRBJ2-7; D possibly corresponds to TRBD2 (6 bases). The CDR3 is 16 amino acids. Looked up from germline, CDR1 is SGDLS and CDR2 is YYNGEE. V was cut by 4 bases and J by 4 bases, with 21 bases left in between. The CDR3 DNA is TGTGCCAGCAGCCCCTCCCAGGCTAGCGCTAAATACGAGCAGTACTTC. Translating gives CASSPSQASAKYEQYF.

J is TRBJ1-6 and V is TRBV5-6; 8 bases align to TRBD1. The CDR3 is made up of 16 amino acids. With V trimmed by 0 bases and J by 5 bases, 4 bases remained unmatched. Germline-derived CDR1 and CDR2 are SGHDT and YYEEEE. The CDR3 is CASSLAGGVNNSPLHF. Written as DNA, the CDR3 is TGTGCCAGCAGCTTGGCAGGGGGCGTCAATAATTCACCCCTCCACTTT.

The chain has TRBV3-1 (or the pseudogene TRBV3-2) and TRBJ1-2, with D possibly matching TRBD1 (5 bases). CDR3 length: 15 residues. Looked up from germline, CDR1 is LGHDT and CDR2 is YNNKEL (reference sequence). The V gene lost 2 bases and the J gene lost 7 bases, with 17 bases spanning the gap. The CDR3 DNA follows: TGTGCCAGCAGCCAAAACGGAGTGCGCGGGACTGGCTACACCTTC. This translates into CASSQNGVRGTGYTF.

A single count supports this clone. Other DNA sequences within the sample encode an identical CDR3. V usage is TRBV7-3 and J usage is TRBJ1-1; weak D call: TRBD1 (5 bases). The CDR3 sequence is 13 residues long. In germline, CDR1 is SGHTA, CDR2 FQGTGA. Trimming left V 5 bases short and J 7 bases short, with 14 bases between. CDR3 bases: TGTGCCAGCAGCACGGGAGTGGGGGTTGAAGCTTTCTTT. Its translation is CASSTGVGVEAFF.

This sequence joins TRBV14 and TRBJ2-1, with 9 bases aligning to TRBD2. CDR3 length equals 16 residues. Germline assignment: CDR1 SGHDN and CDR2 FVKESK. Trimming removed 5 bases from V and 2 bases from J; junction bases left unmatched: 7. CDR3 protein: CASSTVAGDPYNEQFF. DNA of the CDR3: TGTGCCAGCAGCACAGTAGCGGGAGACCCCTACAATGAGCAGTTCTTC.

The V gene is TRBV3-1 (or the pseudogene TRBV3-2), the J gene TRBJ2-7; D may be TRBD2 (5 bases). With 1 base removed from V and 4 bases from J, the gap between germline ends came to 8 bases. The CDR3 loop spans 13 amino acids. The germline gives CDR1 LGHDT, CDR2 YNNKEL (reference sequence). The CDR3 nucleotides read TGTGCCAGCAGCCAAGCTAGCAGGTACGAGCAGTACTTC. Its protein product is CASSQASRYEQYF.

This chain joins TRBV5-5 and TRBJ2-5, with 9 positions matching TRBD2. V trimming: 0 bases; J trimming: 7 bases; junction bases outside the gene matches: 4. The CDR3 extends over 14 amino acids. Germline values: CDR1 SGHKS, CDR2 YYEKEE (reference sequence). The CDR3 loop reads CASSLAGLAGTQYF. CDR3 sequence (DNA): TGTGCCAGCAGCTTGGCGGGACTAGCCGGGACCCAGTACTTC.

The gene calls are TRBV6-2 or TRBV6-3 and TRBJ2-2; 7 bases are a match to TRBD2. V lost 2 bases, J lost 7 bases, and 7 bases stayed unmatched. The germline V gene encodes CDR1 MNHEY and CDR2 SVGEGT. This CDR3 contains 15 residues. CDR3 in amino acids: CASSYEGGPFGELFF. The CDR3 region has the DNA TGTGCCAGCAGTTACGAGGGAGGGCCATTCGGGGAGCTGTTTTTT.

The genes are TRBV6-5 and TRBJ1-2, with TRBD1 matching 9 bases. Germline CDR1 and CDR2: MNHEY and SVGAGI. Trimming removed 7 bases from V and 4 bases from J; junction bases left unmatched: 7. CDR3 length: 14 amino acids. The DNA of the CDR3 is TGTGCCAGCACTGGGGGACAGGGTTTCTATGGCTACACCTTC. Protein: CASTGGQGFYGYTF.

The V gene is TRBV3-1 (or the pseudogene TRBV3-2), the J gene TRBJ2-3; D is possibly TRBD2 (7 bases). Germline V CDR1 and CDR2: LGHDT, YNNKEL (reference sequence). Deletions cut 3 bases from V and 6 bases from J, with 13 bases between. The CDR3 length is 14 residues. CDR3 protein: CASSQGGGADTQYF. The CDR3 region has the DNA TGTGCCAGCAGCCAGGGAGGGGGGGCGGATACGCAGTATTTT.

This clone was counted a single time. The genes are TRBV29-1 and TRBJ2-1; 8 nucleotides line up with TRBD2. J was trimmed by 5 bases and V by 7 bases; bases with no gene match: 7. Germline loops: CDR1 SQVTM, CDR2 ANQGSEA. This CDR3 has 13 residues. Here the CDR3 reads CSALSGGHNEQFF. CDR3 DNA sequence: TGCAGCGCCCTAAGCGGGGGTCACAATGAGCAGTTCTTC.